The rows below give T cell receptor beta chains drawn from one sample of a study of early T cells in non-severe SARS-CoV-2 infection. Via MiXCR, TCRdb re-called the 5' RACE reads, giving one row per CDR3 protein. The table includes roughly 90,000 distinct CDR3 sequences, around 15% detected once. The sample comprised whole blood. Receptors originate from an adult who was a healthcare worker with PCR-confirmed SARS-CoV-2 infection or an uninfected control (not recorded which). The CDR3 runs from the conserved cysteine through the conserved F or W. Each record gives: D gene, J gene, V gene, clone size, CDR3 protein, CDR3 DNA. A D gene is named only where the DNA matches it firmly. The size of a clone is reported for some rows only, either as once, few or many, or as a class for expanded clones.

>.|TRBJ1-2|TRBV3-1|many
CASSQGRYGYTF
TGTGCCAGCAGTCAGGGGAGGTATGGCTACACCTTC
>.|TRBJ2-5|TRBV12-5|.
CASGRGQQETQYF
TGTGCTAGTGGACGAGGACAGCAAGAGACCCAGTACTTC
>.|TRBJ1-1|TRBV12-3/TRBV12-4|few
CASSLTGRGTEAFF
TGTGCCAGCAGTTTAACGGGCCGGGGAACTGAAGCTTTCTTT
>TRBD1|TRBJ1-1|TRBV29-1|.
CSVRQGYYTEAFF
TGCAGCGTCCGACAGGGGTACTACACTGAAGCTTTCTTT
>.|TRBJ1-5|TRBV27|few
CASSLGVENQPQHF
TGTGCCAGCAGTTTAGGGGTCGAGAATCAGCCCCAGCATTTT
>.|TRBJ1-3|TRBV10-3|many
CAIQGSGNTIYF
TGTGCCATTCAGGGCTCTGGAAACACCATATATTTT
>.|TRBJ1-2|TRBV2|many
CASKIQSYYGYTF
TGTGCCAGCAAGATTCAGAGTTACTATGGCTACACCTTC
>TRBD1|TRBJ2-5|TRBV12-3/TRBV12-4|few
CASSIRQGQETQYF
TGTGCCAGCAGTATCAGACAGGGCCAAGAGACCCAGTACTTC
>TRBD2|TRBJ2-3|TRBV24-1|.
CATSDLSTSGGADTQYF
TGTGCCACCAGTGATTTGAGTACTAGCGGGGGGGCAGATACGCAGTATTTT
>.|TRBJ2-6|TRBV5-1|.
CASSLEGSPGANVLTF
TGCGCCAGCAGCTTGGAAGGCAGCCCTGGGGCCAACGTCCTGACTTTC
>.|TRBJ1-4|TRBV5-1|.
CASSPGSHASNEKLFF
TGCGCCAGCAGCCCGGGCAGCCACGCCTCTAATGAAAAACTGTTTTTT
>TRBD1|TRBJ2-5|TRBV11-3|.
CASSLVGTAQETQYF
TGTGCCAGCAGCTTAGTAGGGACAGCCCAAGAGACCCAGTACTTC
>.|TRBJ2-5|TRBV3-1|many
CASSQGSTVSVETQYF
TGTGCCAGCAGCCAAGGGTCTACTGTGTCTGTGGAGACCCAGTACTTC
>.|TRBJ1-1|TRBV20-1|.
CSARTHIRSLMNTEAFF
TGCAGTGCTAGAACCCATATCAGGAGCCTCATGAACACTGAAGCTTTCTTT
>.|TRBJ1-2|TRBV5-1|.
CASSLTTPGGGYTF
TGCGCCAGCAGCTTGACTACCCCCGGGGGCGGCTACACCTTC
>.|TRBJ1-5|TRBV4-1|few
CASSQNPLTGSHQPQHF
TGCGCCAGCAGCCAAAACCCCCTTACCGGGTCTCATCAGCCCCAGCATTTT
>.|TRBJ1-2|TRBV6-5|few
CASSYSRITNGYTF
TGTGCCAGCAGTTACAGTCGGATTACAAATGGCTACACCTTC
>TRBD2|TRBJ2-3|TRBV20-1|.
CSARGGSTDTQYF
TGCAGTGCTCGCGGGGGAAGCACAGATACGCAGTATTTT
>.|TRBJ2-1|TRBV6-2/TRBV6-3|.
CASSYLRGNQQFF
TGTGCCAGCAGTTATCTTCGGGGGAACCAGCAGTTCTTC
>.|TRBJ2-3|TRBV27|.
CASSLGYTQYF
TGTGCCAGCAGTTTGGGGTATACGCAGTATTTT
>TRBD1|TRBJ1-5|TRBV29-1|.
CSVRDREYQPQHF
TGCAGCGTCAGGGACAGGGAGTATCAGCCCCAGCATTTT
>.|TRBJ1-2|TRBV20-1|.
CSASKGFNYGYTF
TGCAGTGCTAGTAAGGGGTTTAACTATGGCTACACCTTC
>.|TRBJ1-5|TRBV2|many
CASSANRDLPRRSNQPQHF
TGTGCCAGCAGCGCTAACCGGGACCTACCCCGGAGGAGCAATCAGCCCCAGCATTTT
>.|TRBJ2-1|TRBV11-2|.
CASSPRRNNEQFF
TGTGCCAGCAGCCCCCGGCGGAACAATGAGCAGTTCTTC
>.|TRBJ2-5|TRBV5-1|few
CASSPPMGTAQETQYF
TGCGCCAGCAGCCCCCCAATGGGGACGGCCCAAGAGACCCAGTACTTC
>TRBD1|TRBJ2-1|TRBV29-1|few
CSAVGQTYNEQFF
TGCAGCGCAGTGGGACAGACCTACAATGAGCAGTTCTTC